The 21 T cell receptor beta chains presented below share a single source sample, sequenced in a study of T cell responses to AZD1222 COVID-19 vaccine. Method: immunoSEQ multiplex PCR; TCRdb's copy keeps in-frame clones and lacks some. The sample consists of roughly 110,000 clones, roughly 90% of them appearing once. The source material was peripheral blood, sampled 28 days after the second AZD1222 dose. All receptors derive from an adult who received the AZD1222 COVID-19 vaccine.

This clone was found once. The chain couples TRBV4-1 to TRBJ1-1; D not certain. V gave up 0 bases and J gave up 4 bases, with 3 bases separating them. The CDR3 extends over 12 amino acids. The germline gives CDR1 MGHRA, CDR2 YSYEKL. CDR3: CASSQEPTEAFF. The CDR3 DNA reads as TGCGCCAGCAGCCAAGAACCCACTGAAGCTTTCTTT.

CDR3 protein: CASSSLTGLDSPLHF. CDR3 coding DNA: TGTGCCAGCTCATCCCTGACAGGTTTGGACTCACCCCTCCACTTT. This chain links TRBV18 with TRBJ1-6; tentative D call: TRBD1 (6 bases). CDR3 length: 15 residues. V lost 5 bases and J lost 10, with 18 bases in between. Germline V lookup: CDR1 KGHSH, CDR2 LQKENI.

V usage is TRBV27 and J usage is TRBJ2-7, with D possibly being TRBD1 (6 bases). This CDR3 spans 15 amino acids. Germline-derived CDR1 and CDR2 are MNHEY and SMNVEV (reference sequence). V was cut by 2 bases and J by 3 bases, with 14 bases left in between. DNA of the CDR3: TGTGCCAGCAGTTTAGAGGGACATTTAAGCTACGAGCAGTACTTC. This sequence encodes CASSLEGHLSYEQYF.

The rearrangement joins TRBV30 to TRBJ2-1, with 7 bases fitting TRBD1. This CDR3 is 11 amino acids long. Looked up from germline, CDR1 is GTSNPN and CDR2 is SVGIG (reference sequence). V gave up 3 bases and J gave up 7 bases; unmatched junction bases: 0. The CDR3 sequence: CAWRGQNEQFF. CDR3 nucleotide sequence: TGTGCCTGGAGGGGACAGAATGAGCAGTTCTTC. The complete variable domain, with remaining parts taken from reference TRBV30 and TRBJ2-1, reads SQTIHQWPATLVQPVGSPLSLECTVEGTSNPNLYWYRQAAGRGLQLLFYSVGIGQISSEVPQNLSASRPQDRQFILSSKKLLLSDSGFYLCAWRGQNEQFFGPGTRLTVL.

This clone was detected a few times. This chain connects TRBV4-1 to TRBJ2-7; D possibly corresponds to TRBD2 (6 bases). The CDR3 runs to 17 residues. Trimming took off 2 bases at V and 7 bases at J, with 24 bases between the two ends. Germline V gene data show CDR1 as MGHRA and CDR2 as YSYEKL. CDR3: CASSQQVTHGGVGEQYF. CDR3 DNA sequence: TGCGCCAGCAGCCAACAAGTGACCCATGGCGGGGTGGGTGAGCAGTACTTC.

This clone has more than one count but fewer than ten. The chain recombines TRBV14 with TRBJ2-1, with D perhaps matching TRBD2 (6 bases). The CDR3 covers 18 residues. Germline V CDR1 and CDR2: SGHDN, FVKESK. Trimming left V 4 bases short and J 6 bases short, with 25 bases between. The CDR3 DNA reads TGTGCCAGCAGCCCACGGGACTCCCGTACGGGATGGGTCAATGAGCAGTTCTTC. The encoded protein is CASSPRDSRTGWVNEQFF.

The CDR3 sequence is CASSQDQSTRGGRNEQFF. The CDR3 DNA sequence: TGTGCCAGCAGCCAAGATCAATCTACGCGGGGGGGCCGCAATGAGCAGTTCTTC. The chain carries TRBV3-1 (or the pseudogene TRBV3-2) and TRBJ2-1; 9 bases fit TRBD2. Germline V gene lookup returns CDR1 LGHDT and CDR2 YNNKEL (reference sequence). CDR3 length: 18 amino acids. The junction had 12 bases not matched to a gene; V was cut back by 0 bases and J by 6 bases.

V is TRBV5-1 and J is TRBJ1-2; D not certain. The CDR3 is 14 amino acids. The V end was cut by 3 bases, the J end by 4 bases, with 13 bases between. The germline V gene has CDR1 SGHRS and CDR2 YFSETQ. The DNA for the CDR3 is TGCGCCAGCAGCTCCGGTCGAATTTTCTATGGCTACACCTTC. Amino acid sequence: CASSSGRIFYGYTF.

V and J are TRBV7-8 and TRBJ1-1; D is ambiguous. Germline V CDR1 and CDR2: SGHVS, FQNEAQ. The CDR3 length is 16 residues. V was pared by 4 bases and J by 0 bases, with 15 bases between. The CDR3 here is CASSSPRRAMNTEAFF. The CDR3 DNA reads as TGTGCCAGCAGCTCCCCACGACGAGCGATGAACACTGAAGCTTTCTTT.

The chain joins TRBV5-5 to TRBJ1-3, with TRBD1 identical over 7 bases. CDR1 and CDR2 (germline): SGHKS, YYEKEE (reference sequence). The CDR3 runs 17 residues. The junction had 10 bases not matched to a gene; V was cut back by 4 bases and J by 0 bases. This CDR3 is CASSRATTGISGNTIYF. The CDR3 coding sequence is TGTGCCAGCAGCCGGGCAACGACAGGGATCTCTGGAAACACCATATATTTT.

V usage is TRBV28 and J usage is TRBJ2-3; 14 bases match TRBD2. The length of the CDR3 is 22 residues. Trimming took 3 bases from V and 2 from J; bases not matched to a gene: 19. Germline CDR1 and CDR2: MDHEN and SYDVKM. This CDR3 is CASSFWGGGTSGRIGATDTQYF. For the CDR3, the DNA is TGTGCCAGCAGTTTCTGGGGCGGAGGGACTAGCGGGAGAATTGGGGCCACAGATACGCAGTATTTT.

This clone was seen a single time. The V and J genes are TRBV12-3 or TRBV12-4 and TRBJ1-2; weak D call: TRBD1 (5 bases). CDR3 length: 13 amino acids. V lost 7 bases to trimming and J lost 6 bases, with 15 bases between them. CDR3 nucleotides: TGTGCCAGCACCCCCGGACATGTTAATGGCTACACCTTC. Protein product: CASTPGHVNGYTF.

The rearrangement joins TRBV4-1 to TRBJ2-7, with 7 bases identical to TRBD2. The junction had 10 bases not matched to a gene; V was cut back by 6 bases and J by 2 bases. The CDR3 covers 15 residues. Per germline, CDR1 MGHRA and CDR2 YSYEKL. The CDR3: CASSPRTSWTYEQYF. The DNA for the CDR3 is TGCGCCAGCAGTCCTAGGACTAGTTGGACCTACGAGCAGTACTTC.

The chain has TRBV29-1 and TRBJ1-2; D is perhaps TRBD1 (6 bases). The V end was cut by 1 base, the J end by 8 bases, with 14 bases between. CDR1 is SQVTM and CDR2 is ANQGSEA in the germline V gene. This CDR3 has 13 residues. The CDR3 region is CSVEVARGIGYTF. The CDR3 nucleotides are TGCAGCGTTGAAGTAGCCAGGGGCATAGGCTACACCTTC. The entire variable domain, with the rest obtained from reference TRBV29-1 and TRBJ1-2, is as follows: SAVISQKPSRDICQRGTSLTIQCQVDSQVTMMFWYRQQPGQSLTLIATANQGSEATYESGFVIDKFPISRPNLTFSTLTVSNMSPEDSSIYLCSVEVARGIGYTFGSGTRLTVV.

This rearrangement joins TRBV7-6 to TRBJ2-3; TRBD1 is a possible D gene (6 bases). The CDR3 totals 15 residues. Trimming took 4 bases from V and 0 from J, leaving 11 bases between them. The germline V gene encodes CDR1 SGHVS and CDR2 FNYEAQ. The CDR3 DNA reads as TGTGCCAGCAGCTATAGACAGGAGAGCACAGATACGCAGTATTTT. This codes for CASSYRQESTDTQYF. The full variable domain, its missing parts supplied by reference TRBV7-6 and TRBJ2-3, is GAGVSQSPRYKVTKRGQDVALRCDPISGHVSLYWYRQALGQGPEFLTYFNYEAQQDKSGLPNDRFSAERPEGSISTLTIQRTEQRDSAMYRCASSYRQESTDTQYFGPGTRLTVL.

The gene calls are TRBV7-9 and TRBJ1-1; TRBD1 matches at 7 bases. CDR1 and CDR2 (germline): SEHNR, FQNEAQ (reference sequence). Trimming at V came to 5 bases and at J to 2 bases, leaving 8 bases not matched to a gene. The CDR3 is made up of 15 amino acids. Written as DNA, the CDR3 is TGTGCCAGCAGCCCGGTTGGGGACAGAAACACTGAAGCTTTCTTT. Protein: CASSPVGDRNTEAFF.

This chain links TRBV5-6 with TRBJ2-4, with 11 bases identical to TRBD2. Trimming removed 4 bases from V and 1 base from J; junction bases left unmatched: 13. Germline V gene lookup returns CDR1 SGHDT and CDR2 YYEEEE. The length of the CDR3 is 19 residues. This chain's CDR3 is CASSQNLGLAALAKNIQYF. The DNA of the CDR3 is TGTGCCAGCAGCCAAAACCTGGGACTAGCGGCTTTGGCCAAAAACATTCAGTACTTC. The full variable domain, rest sourced from reference TRBV5-6 and TRBJ2-4, is DAGVTQSPTHLIKTRGQQVTLRCSPKSGHDTVSWYQQALGQGPQFIFQYYEEEERQRGNFPDRFSGHQFPNYSSELNVNALLLGDSALYLCASSQNLGLAALAKNIQYFGAGTRLSVL.

This chain connects TRBV3-1 (or the pseudogene TRBV3-2) to TRBJ1-2; no definite D call. V dropped 4 bases and J dropped 2 bases, with 8 bases sitting between them. Germline-derived CDR1 and CDR2 are LGHDT and YNNKEL (reference sequence). CDR3 length: 13 amino acids. The CDR3, as DNA: TGTGCCAGCAGCCCCGACGGCAACTATGGCTACACCTTC. Residues: CASSPDGNYGYTF.

V and J are TRBV5-6 and TRBJ2-5; 9 nucleotides align to TRBD2. Germline lookup yields CDR1 SGHDT and CDR2 YYEEEE. CDR3 length: 16 amino acids. Germline trimming cut 0 bases from V and 1 base from J; bases unmatched to any gene: 4. The CDR3 bases are TGTGCCAGCAGCTTGGGGTCAGCGGGGGGCCAAGAGACCCAGTACTTC. Its translation is CASSLGSAGGQETQYF. Filled out from reference TRBV5-6 and TRBJ2-5, the complete variable domain reads DAGVTQSPTHLIKTRGQQVTLRCSPKSGHDTVSWYQQALGQGPQFIFQYYEEEERQRGNFPDRFSGHQFPNYSSELNVNALLLGDSALYLCASSLGSAGGQETQYFGPGTRLLVL.

The CDR3 reads CASSSTGERYGYTF. The CDR3 nucleotides are TGTGCCAGCAGCTCGACAGGGGAGCGATATGGCTACACCTTC. The V gene is TRBV5-5, the J gene TRBJ1-2, with 8 bases lining up with TRBD1. J gave up 5 bases and V 3 bases, and 6 bases lay outside the gene matches. Germline V gene sequence: CDR1 SGHKS, CDR2 YYEKEE (reference sequence). This CDR3 spans 14 amino acids.

V and J are TRBV19 and TRBJ2-3, with a possible D match to TRBD2 (7 bases). Germline CDR1 reads LNHDA; CDR2 reads SQIVND (reference sequence). Trimming removed 5 bases from V and 8 bases from J, with 17 bases in between. This CDR3 spans 14 amino acids. CDR3 sequence (DNA): TGTGCCAGTAGTCAACCGGGGGGCTCTCTTACGCAGTATTTT. This gives the protein CASSQPGGSLTQYF.